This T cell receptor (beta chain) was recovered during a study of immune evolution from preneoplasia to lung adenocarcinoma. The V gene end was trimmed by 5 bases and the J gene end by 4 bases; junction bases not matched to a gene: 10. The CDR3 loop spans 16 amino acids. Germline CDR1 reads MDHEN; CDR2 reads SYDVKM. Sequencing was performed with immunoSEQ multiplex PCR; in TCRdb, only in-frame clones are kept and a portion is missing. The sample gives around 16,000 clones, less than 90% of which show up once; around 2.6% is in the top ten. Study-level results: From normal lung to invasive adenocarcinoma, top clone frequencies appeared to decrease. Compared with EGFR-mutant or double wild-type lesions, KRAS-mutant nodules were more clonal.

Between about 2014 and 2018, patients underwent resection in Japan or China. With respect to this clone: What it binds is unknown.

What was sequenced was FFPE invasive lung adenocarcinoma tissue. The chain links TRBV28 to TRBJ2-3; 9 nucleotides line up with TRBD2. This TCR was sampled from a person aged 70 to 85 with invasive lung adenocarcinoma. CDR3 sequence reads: CASSRAGTSSPDTQYF. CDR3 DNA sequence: TGTGCCAGCAGTCGCGCCGGGACTAGCTCCCCAGATACGCAGTATTTT.